This T cell receptor (beta chain) was recovered during a study of CD8+ T cells in alopecia areata. Points from the study as a whole: Alopecia totalis/universalis scalp especially showed more expanded CD8+ clones than normal scalp.

Cell sorting on a FACSAria was used to separate CD4+ and CD8+ T cells from the PBMCs. The germline CDR1 and CDR2 sequences are SGDLS and YYNGEE. This CDR3 spans 15 amino acids. With 3 bases clipped from V and 3 bases from J, the junction kept 6 bases outside the gene matches. Reverse transcription of extracted RNA yielded cDNA, which provided the sequencing template. The method was immunoSEQ multiplex PCR; TCRdb's version includes in-frame clones alone and lacks a portion of them. The table records about 130,000 clones, about 49% of them present only once. This clone has just a few counts. Its target is unknown.

Sample: CD8+ T cells sorted from blood, taken at week 0. The rearrangement joins TRBV9 to TRBJ2-3, with 8 bases that match TRBD2. This TCR derives from a human donor with alopecia areata. This chain's CDR3 is CASSASRGGTDTQYF. For the CDR3, the DNA is TGTGCCAGCAGCGCCTCCCGGGGGGGGACAGATACGCAGTATTTT.